The next 3 T cell receptor beta chains were all read from a single sample in a study of T cell changes during pregnancy in multiple sclerosis. Libraries were prepared by immunoSEQ multiplex PCR; TCRdb keeps only in-frame clonotypes and omits some of them. The sample lists fewer than 75,000 clones; more than 85% were seen once. The material sequenced was CD8+ T cells from peripheral blood mononuclear cells, taken before pregnancy. The source of these receptors is a female donor with multiple sclerosis, enrolled in a pregnancy study.

The chain couples TRBV4-1 to TRBJ1-5; D is possibly TRBD1 (5 bases). Germline CDR1 reads MGHRA; CDR2 reads YSYEKL. Trimming cost V 0 bases and J 2 bases, with 14 bases left between them. The CDR3 totals 17 residues. CDR3 protein: CASSQDRGGYGNQPQHF. The CDR3 DNA reads TGCGCCAGCAGCCAAGATCGGGGGGGGTATGGCAATCAGCCCCAGCATTTT.

The genes are TRBV19 and TRBJ1-4, with 10 nucleotides matching TRBD1. The CDR3 loop spans 16 amino acids. In germline, CDR1 is LNHDA, CDR2 SQIVND (reference sequence). Trimming at V came to 5 bases and at J to 13 bases, leaving 16 bases not matched to a gene. The CDR3 here is CASSSWVGEWTGGLFF. The CDR3 bases are TGTGCCAGTAGTTCCTGGGTAGGAGAGTGGACAGGGGGACTGTTTTTT.

The rearrangement links TRBV9 to TRBJ1-1; 7 bases are shared with TRBD1. The ends lost 4 bases at V and 1 base at J; junction bases unmatched: 4. From germline, CDR1 is SGDLS and CDR2 YYNGEE. The CDR3 runs 14 residues. The CDR3 DNA reads as TGTGCCAGCAGCTCCCGACAGGGGAACACTGAAGCTTTCTTT. This codes for CASSSRQGNTEAFF.